The clone carrying this TCR beta chain was recorded only once. Its matching antigen is unknown. This table comes from immunoSEQ multiplex PCR, and its TCRdb copy is limited to in-frame clones, with some not included. The data hold about 1,900,000 clones, with about 94% observed a single time. The entry originates in a study of shared clonotypes between healthy human individuals. Study at large: The cohort had a couple of women and a few men, ages 18 to 49. For every donor, three CD4 naive, three CD4 memory, two CD8 naive and one CD8 memory plates were used.

Whole-study findings and limits: It was expected that sequencing depth would affect clonotype sharing among donors. The naive CD4 repertoires of several donors were compared, and about 5% of clonotypes were shared.

Positive CCR7 selection of CD45RO-negative cells yielded the naive CD8 cells, and terminally differentiated effector memory CD45RA+ cells were excluded. There are 13 residues in the CDR3. V was pared by 4 bases and J by 3 bases, with 9 bases between. Germline loops: CDR1 SGHDN, CDR2 FVKESK. The chain is built from TRBV14 and TRBJ1-1; D is possibly TRBD1 (6 bases). The sequenced material came from naive CD8+ T cells sorted from blood. The origin of this receptor is a man younger than 35 in good health. The CDR3 nucleotides read TGTGCCAGCAGCCCACAGGGTCACACTGAAGCTTTCTTT. It yields the protein CASSPQGHTEAFF.